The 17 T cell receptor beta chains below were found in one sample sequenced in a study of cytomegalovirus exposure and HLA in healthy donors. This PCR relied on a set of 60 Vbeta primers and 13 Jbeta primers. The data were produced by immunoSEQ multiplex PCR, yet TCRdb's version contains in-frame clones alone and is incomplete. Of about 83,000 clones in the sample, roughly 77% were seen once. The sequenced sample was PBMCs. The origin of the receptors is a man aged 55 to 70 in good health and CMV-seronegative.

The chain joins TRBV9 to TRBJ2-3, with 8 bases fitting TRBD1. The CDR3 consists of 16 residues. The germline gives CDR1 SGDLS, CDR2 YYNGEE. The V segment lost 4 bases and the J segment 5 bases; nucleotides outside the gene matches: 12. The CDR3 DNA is TGTGCCAGCAGCCTTACCCCCACCGGACAGGGAGATACGCAGTATTTT. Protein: CASSLTPTGQGDTQYF.

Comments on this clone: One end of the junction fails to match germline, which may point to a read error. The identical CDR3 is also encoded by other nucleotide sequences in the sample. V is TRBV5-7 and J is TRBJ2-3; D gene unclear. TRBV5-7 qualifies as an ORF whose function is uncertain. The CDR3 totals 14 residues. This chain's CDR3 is CASSPRSSTDTQYF. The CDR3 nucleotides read TGCGCCAGCAGCCCCAGGTCAAGCACAGATACGCAGTATTTT.

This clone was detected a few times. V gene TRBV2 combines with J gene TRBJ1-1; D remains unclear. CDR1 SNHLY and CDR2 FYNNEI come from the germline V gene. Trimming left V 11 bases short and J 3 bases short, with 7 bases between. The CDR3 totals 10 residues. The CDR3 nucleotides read TGTGCCCGGCGGGACACTGAAGCTTTCTTT. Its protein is CARRDTEAFF.

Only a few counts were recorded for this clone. In nucleotides, the CDR3 is TGTGCCAGCGGGCTCTCTTGGGGCGATGAGCAGTTCTTC. As protein: CASGLSWGDEQFF. The rearrangement uses TRBV6-4 and TRBJ2-1, with D possibly matching TRBD1 (5 bases). V lost 8 bases and J 8 bases, leaving 16 bases between the germline ends. Germline lookup yields CDR1 MRHNA and CDR2 SNTAGT. CDR3 length equals 13 residues.

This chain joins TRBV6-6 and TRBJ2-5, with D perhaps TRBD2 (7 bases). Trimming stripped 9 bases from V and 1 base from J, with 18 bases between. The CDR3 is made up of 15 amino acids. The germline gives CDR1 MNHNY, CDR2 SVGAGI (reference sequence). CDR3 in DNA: TGTGCCAGTTCACACGGGGGCGGGAGCCAAGAGACCCAGTACTTC. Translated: CASSHGGGSQETQYF.

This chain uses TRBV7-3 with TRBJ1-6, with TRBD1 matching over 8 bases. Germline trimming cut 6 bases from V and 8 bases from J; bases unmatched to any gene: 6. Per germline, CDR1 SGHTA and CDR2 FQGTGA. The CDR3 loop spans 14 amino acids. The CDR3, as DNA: TGTGCCAGCAGTTATACAGGGGGACATTCACCCCTCCACTTT. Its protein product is CASSYTGGHSPLHF.

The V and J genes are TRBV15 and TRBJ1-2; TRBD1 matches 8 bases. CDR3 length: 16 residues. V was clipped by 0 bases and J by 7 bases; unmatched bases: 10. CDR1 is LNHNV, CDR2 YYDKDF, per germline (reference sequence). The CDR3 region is CATSRDRGQGAFGYTF. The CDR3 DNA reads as TGTGCCACCAGCAGAGATCGGGGGCAGGGGGCTTTTGGCTACACCTTC.

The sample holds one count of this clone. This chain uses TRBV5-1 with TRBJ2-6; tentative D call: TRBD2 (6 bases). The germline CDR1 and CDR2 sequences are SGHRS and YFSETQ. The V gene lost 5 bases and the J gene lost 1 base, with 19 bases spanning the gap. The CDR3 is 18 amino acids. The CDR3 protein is CASSPSGTQISGANVLTF. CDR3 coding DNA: TGCGCCAGCAGTCCTTCCGGGACTCAAATTTCTGGGGCCAACGTCCTGACTTTC.

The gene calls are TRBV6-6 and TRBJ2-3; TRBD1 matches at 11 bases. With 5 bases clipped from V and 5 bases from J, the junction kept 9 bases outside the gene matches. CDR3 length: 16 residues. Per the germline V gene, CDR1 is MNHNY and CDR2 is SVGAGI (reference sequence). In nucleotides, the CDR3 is TGTGCCAGCAGTCCCCTAGGACAGGGGGCGAAAGATACGCAGTATTTT. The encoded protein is CASSPLGQGAKDTQYF.

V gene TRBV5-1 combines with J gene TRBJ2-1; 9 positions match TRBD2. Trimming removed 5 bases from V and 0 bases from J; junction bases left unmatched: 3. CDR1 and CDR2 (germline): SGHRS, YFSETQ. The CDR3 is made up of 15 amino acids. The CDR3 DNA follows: TGCGCCAGCAGACCGGGACTAGCCTCCTACAATGAGCAGTTCTTC. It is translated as CASRPGLASYNEQFF.

This chain's CDR3 is CASSGPASGGNEQFF. The CDR3 nucleotides read TGCGCCTCGTCGGGCCCGGCTAGCGGGGGCAATGAGCAGTTCTTC. This rearrangement joins TRBV10-1 to TRBJ2-1, with TRBD2 matching 10 bases. This CDR3 spans 15 amino acids. Trimming took 11 bases from V and 6 from J; bases not matched to a gene: 13. Germline V lookup: CDR1 WNHNN, CDR2 SYGVQD (reference sequence).

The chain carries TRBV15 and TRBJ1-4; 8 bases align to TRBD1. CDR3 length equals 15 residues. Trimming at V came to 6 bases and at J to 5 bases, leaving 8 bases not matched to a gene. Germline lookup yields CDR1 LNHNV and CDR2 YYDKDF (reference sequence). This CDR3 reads CATRTTGAPNEKLFF. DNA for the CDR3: TGTGCCACCAGGACGACAGGGGCCCCAAATGAAAAACTGTTTTTT.

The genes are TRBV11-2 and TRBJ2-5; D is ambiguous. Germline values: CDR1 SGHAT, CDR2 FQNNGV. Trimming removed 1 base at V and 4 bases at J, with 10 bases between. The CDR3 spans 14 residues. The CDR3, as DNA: TGTGCCAGCAGCTTAGCCCCAGATGGAGAGACCCAGTACTTC. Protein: CASSLAPDGETQYF.

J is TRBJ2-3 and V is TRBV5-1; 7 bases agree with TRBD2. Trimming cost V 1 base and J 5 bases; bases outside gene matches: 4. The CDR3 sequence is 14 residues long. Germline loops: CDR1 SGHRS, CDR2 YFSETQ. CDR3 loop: CASSLLASGDTQYF. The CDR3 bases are TGCGCCAGCAGCTTGTTGGCTAGCGGAGATACGCAGTATTTT.

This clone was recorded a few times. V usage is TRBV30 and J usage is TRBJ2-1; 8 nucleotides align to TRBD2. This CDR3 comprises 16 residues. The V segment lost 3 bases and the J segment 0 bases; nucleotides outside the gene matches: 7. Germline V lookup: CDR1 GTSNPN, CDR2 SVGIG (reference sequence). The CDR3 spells CAWSGGASSSYNEQFF. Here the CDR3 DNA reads TGTGCCTGGAGCGGGGGGGCCAGCAGCTCCTACAATGAGCAGTTCTTC.

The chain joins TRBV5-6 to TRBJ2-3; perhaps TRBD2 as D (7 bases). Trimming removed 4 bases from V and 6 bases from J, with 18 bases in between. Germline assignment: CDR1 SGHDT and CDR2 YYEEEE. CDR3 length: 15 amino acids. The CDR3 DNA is TGTGCCAGCAGCGCGCCCGGGGGGCATGTGGATACGCAGTATTTT. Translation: CASSAPGGHVDTQYF. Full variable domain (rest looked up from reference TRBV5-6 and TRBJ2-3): DAGVTQSPTHLIKTRGQQVTLRCSPKSGHDTVSWYQQALGQGPQFIFQYYEEEERQRGNFPDRFSGHQFPNYSSELNVNALLLGDSALYLCASSAPGGHVDTQYFGPGTRLTVL.

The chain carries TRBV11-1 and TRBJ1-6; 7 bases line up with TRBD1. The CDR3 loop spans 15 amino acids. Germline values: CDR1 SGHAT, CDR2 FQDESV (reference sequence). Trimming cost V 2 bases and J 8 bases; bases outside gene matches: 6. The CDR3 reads CASSLMGQSYSPLHF. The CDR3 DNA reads TGTGCCAGCAGCTTAATGGGACAGAGTTATTCACCCCTCCACTTT.